These 27 T cell receptor beta chains came from one sample sequenced in a study of blood T cells in healthy people across ages. Together with a sample-barcoded 5' primer, a J-beta primer mix was included in a second PCR lasting about 6 to 11 cycles. TCRdb re-called the 5' RACE reads through MiXCR, storing one row per CDR3 protein. This sample carries hundreds of thousands of distinct CDR3 sequences, 20% to 25% of them seen once, and the ten largest clones take 9.4%. This sample also belongs to another study, concerning T cells of mothers and their children.

Sequenced sample: blood. The receptors originated from a boy younger than 18 in good health.

This clonotype has only a few counts. V is TRBV9 and J is TRBJ2-4; D possibly matches TRBD1 or TRBD2 (5 bases each). The V end lost 0 bases, the J end lost 2 bases, and 9 bases lay between the germline ends. Germline loops: CDR1 SGDLS, CDR2 YYNGEE. CDR3 length equals 15 residues. Written as DNA, the CDR3 is TGTGCCAGCAGCGTAGAACCGGGGCCCAAAAACATTCAGTACTTC. This sequence encodes CASSVEPGPKNIQYF.

In regard to this clonotype: Germline is not matched at one junction end, which may reflect a read error. This chain links TRBV3-1 with TRBJ2-7, with TRBD1 matching 7 bases. The CDR3 spans 14 residues. CDR1 and CDR2 from the germline V gene are LGHDT and YNNKEL (reference sequence). Here the CDR3 reads CASSPTDRLYEQYF. The CDR3 DNA sequence: TGTGCCAGCAGCCCCACGGACAGGCTATACGAACAGTACTTC.

This chain joins TRBV7-9 and TRBJ2-5; D perhaps matches TRBD2 (5 bases). The tail of the sequence fits TRBJ2-7 better, so the J call may be wrong. CDR1 and CDR2 from the germline V gene are SEHNR and FQNEAQ (reference sequence). This CDR3 is built from 14 residues. CDR3 protein: CASSSEDWIYEQYF. The CDR3 bases are TGTGCCAGCAGCTCTGAGGACTGGATCTACGAGCAGTACTTC.

There are a few counts of this clonotype. One end of the junction varies from germline; a read error may be responsible. The chain couples TRBV4-1 to TRBJ1-1; tentative D call: TRBD1 (5 bases). Germline V gene sequence: CDR1 MGHRA, CDR2 YSYEKL. This CDR3 spans 14 amino acids. The CDR3 nucleotides read TGCGCCAGCAGCCGGGGACTAGCGAACGCTGAAGCTTTCTTT. Amino acids: CASSRGLANAEAFF.

Many counts were recorded for this clonotype. Mismatch with germline at one junction end may stem from a read error. In DNA form, the CDR3 reads TGCGCCAGCAGTTTGGGGCTTGGCTATGGCTACACCTTC. Protein: CASSLGLGYGYTF. V and J are TRBV5-1 and TRBJ1-2; tentative D call: TRBD1 (5 bases). Germline-derived CDR1 and CDR2 are SGHRS and YFSETQ. The CDR3 contains 13 residues.

This clonotype has a count of ten or more. The chain employs TRBV29-1 and TRBJ2-6, with D possibly being TRBD2 (5 bases). Germline V CDR1 and CDR2: SQVTM, ANQGSEA. The CDR3 runs to 14 residues. The V end lost 5 bases, the J end lost 2 bases, and 10 bases lay between the germline ends. The CDR3 bases are TGCAGCGTTTTAACAGCGGCTGGGGCCAACGTCCTGACTTTC. It encodes CSVLTAAGANVLTF.

The chain links TRBV29-1 to TRBJ2-3; TRBD1 matches at 7 bases. After removal of 5 bases from V and 3 bases from J, the junction contained 2 bases not matched to a gene. The CDR3 runs to 12 residues. In germline, CDR1 is SQVTM, CDR2 ANQGSEA. The CDR3, as DNA: TGCAGCGTTAGGGACAGTACAGATACGCAGTATTTT. Amino acid sequence: CSVRDSTDTQYF.

This clonotype came up a few times. The chain is built from TRBV29-1 and TRBJ2-7; no clear D. The V and J ends lost 7 bases and 4 bases respectively, with 11 bases between them. CDR1 is SQVTM and CDR2 is ANQGSEA in the germline V gene. The CDR3 contains 11 residues. For the CDR3, the DNA is TGCAGCGCCATGGGGAATTACGAGCAGTACTTC. Protein product: CSAMGNYEQYF.

The chain links TRBV11-1 to TRBJ1-2, with no clear D. V gave up 8 bases and J gave up 8 bases, with 15 bases separating them. This CDR3 is built from 12 residues. Germline V lookup: CDR1 SGHAT, CDR2 FQDESV (reference sequence). CDR3 in DNA: TGTGCCAGCGGTCGCCCATTCACCGGCTACACCTTC. Encoded protein: CASGRPFTGYTF. Combining the CDR3 with reference TRBV11-1 and TRBJ1-2 gives the whole variable domain EAEVAQSPRYKITEKSQAVAFWCDPISGHATLYWYRQILGQGPELLVQFQDESVVDDSQLPKDRFSAERLKGVDSTLKIQPAELGDSAMYLCASGRPFTGYTFGSGTRLTVV.

The chain combines TRBV5-6 with TRBJ2-5; TRBD1 aligns across 8 bases. The trim removed 0 bases at V and 3 bases at J, leaving 1 base unmatched. Germline lookup yields CDR1 SGHDT and CDR2 YYEEEE. This CDR3 is built from 14 residues. As DNA, the CDR3 is TGTGCCAGCAGCTTGGTGACAGGGGAAGAGACCCAGTACTTC. Amino acids: CASSLVTGEETQYF.

This CDR3 reads CSVEGQEETAFF. The DNA of the CDR3 is TGCAGCGTTGAAGGGCAGGAAGAGACAGCTTTCTTT. This sequence joins TRBV29-1 and TRBJ1-1; no clear D. V shed 1 base and J shed 10 bases, with 13 bases lying between them. The V gene's germline CDR1 is SQVTM and CDR2 ANQGSEA. This CDR3 has 12 residues. Full variable domain (outside the CDR3, taken from reference TRBV29-1 and TRBJ1-1): SAVISQKPSRDICQRGTSLTIQCQVDSQVTMMFWYRQQPGQSLTLIATANQGSEATYESGFVIDKFPISRPNLTFSTLTVSNMSPEDSSIYLCSVEGQEETAFFGQGTRLTVV.

This clonotype has just a few counts. The J gene is TRBJ2-5, the V gene TRBV11-2; no reliable D call. TRBJ2-1 explains the end of the DNA better; the J call may be wrong. Per germline, CDR1 SGHAT and CDR2 FQNNGV. This CDR3 is built from 13 residues. CDR3 protein: CASSPWRRDGQFF. The CDR3 region has the DNA TGTGCCAGCAGCCCCTGGCGGCGAGATGGGCAGTTCTTC.

The chain recombines TRBV25-1 with TRBJ1-1; D call uncertain. The CDR3 is 15 amino acids. Germline CDR1 and CDR2: MGHDK and SYGVNS. Trimming cost V 2 bases and J 0 bases, with 10 bases left between them. CDR3 DNA: TGTGCCAGCAGTGAACGAGGCAGAGTGAACACTGAAGCTTTCTTT. The encoded protein is CASSERGRVNTEAFF.

The V call is TRBV20-1, the J call TRBJ2-7; TRBD2 agrees at 10 bases. CDR1 is DFQATT, CDR2 SNEGSKA, per germline (reference sequence). This CDR3 contains 14 residues. V lost 6 bases, J lost 3 bases, and 8 bases stayed unmatched. CDR3 DNA sequence: TGCAGTGCCGACCCTAGCGGGAGAAGCTACGAGCAGTACTTC. Translated: CSADPSGRSYEQYF.

The rearrangement links TRBV12-3 or TRBV12-4 to TRBJ2-2; 9 nucleotides agree with TRBD1. V trimming: 5 bases; J trimming: 5 bases; junction bases outside the gene matches: 6. This CDR3 is 15 amino acids long. CDR3: CASSAWTGDTGELFF. DNA of the CDR3: TGTGCCAGCAGTGCCTGGACAGGGGATACCGGGGAGCTGTTTTTT.

The chain uses TRBV18 and TRBJ2-4; D may be TRBD2 (5 bases). Germline-derived CDR1 and CDR2 are KGHSH and LQKENI. This CDR3 spans 15 amino acids. V lost 0 bases and J lost 6, with 12 bases in between. The CDR3 coding sequence is TGTGCCAGCTCACCACCAGAGGGTGGTGGAAACATTCAGTACTTC. Translated, it gives CASSPPEGGGNIQYF.

The chain employs TRBV27 and TRBJ2-3; D is unresolved. Germline CDR1 reads MNHEY; CDR2 reads SMNVEV (reference sequence). V lost 1 base, J lost 0 bases, and 5 bases lay in between. CDR3 length: 14 amino acids. CDR3 DNA sequence: TGTGCCAGCAGTTTATTTATCAGCACAGATACGCAGTATTTT. This translates into CASSLFISTDTQYF.

This rearrangement joins TRBV7-2 to TRBJ2-5, with 12 positions matching TRBD2. Germline CDR1 and CDR2: SGHTA and FQGNSA. The V gene end was trimmed by 2 bases and the J gene end by 5 bases; junction bases not matched to a gene: 9. This CDR3 is 17 amino acids long. The DNA of the CDR3 is TGTGCCAGCAGCTTAAAGGCTAGCGGGGGGGTATGGGAGACCCAGTACTTC. This encodes CASSLKASGGVWETQYF.

CDR3 region: CASSLPGLRSDTGTQYF. The CDR3 DNA reads as TGTGCCAGCAGTTTGCCGGGACTCCGTTCGGATACTGGTACGCAGTATTTT. The rearrangement uses TRBV6-2 or TRBV6-3 and TRBJ2-3; possible D gene TRBD2, 6 bases. The CDR3 length is 17 residues. In germline, CDR1 is MNHEY, CDR2 SVGEGT. The V end lost 4 bases, the J end lost 8 bases, and 25 bases lay between the germline ends.

Only a few counts were recorded for this clonotype. The J gene is TRBJ2-1, the V gene TRBV4-3, with 10 bases fitting TRBD1. Germline V gene sequence: CDR1 LGHNA, CDR2 YSLEER. This CDR3 comprises 15 residues. V trimming: 0 bases; J trimming: 6 bases; junction bases outside the gene matches: 2. The CDR3 sequence: CASSQERQGANEQFF. The CDR3, as DNA: TGCGCCAGCAGCCAAGAACGACAGGGGGCCAATGAGCAGTTCTTC.

The V and J genes are TRBV2 and TRBJ2-1; possibly TRBD1 or TRBD2 for D (5 bases each). The CDR3 covers 14 residues. Per germline, CDR1 SNHLY and CDR2 FYNNEI. V lost 4 bases and J 7 bases, leaving 14 bases between the germline ends. The CDR3 loop reads CASSAGRNLNEQFF. CDR3 nucleotide sequence: TGTGCCAGCAGTGCGGGACGGAATTTAAATGAGCAGTTCTTC.

This chain links TRBV2 with TRBJ2-5; perhaps TRBD1 as D (6 bases). CDR1 is SNHLY, CDR2 FYNNEI, per germline. This CDR3 spans 15 amino acids. V gave up 2 bases and J gave up 1 base, with 11 bases separating them. The DNA of the CDR3 is TGTGCCAGCAGTGAAAAGGGGGTCCCCCAAGAGACCCAGTACTTC. It yields the protein CASSEKGVPQETQYF.

The genes are TRBV7-3 and TRBJ2-1; the D gene could be TRBD1 or TRBD2 (5 bases each). The germline gives CDR1 SGHTA, CDR2 FQGTGA. Trimming took 5 bases from V and 6 from J, leaving 20 bases between them. CDR3 length: 16 residues. In DNA form, the CDR3 reads TGTGCCAGCAGCCCCCCTCGGGGCTCTCCTGGCAATGAGCAGTTCTTC. Its translation is CASSPPRGSPGNEQFF.

The chain has TRBV11-2 and TRBJ2-5, with D perhaps given as TRBD1 or TRBD2 (5 bases each). The better agreement between TRBJ2-7 and the DNA end casts doubt on the J call. Germline values: CDR1 SGHAT, CDR2 FQNNGV. The CDR3 has 14 amino acids. The CDR3 DNA reads TGTGCCAGCACCGGGCAGACTGGGGGTTACGAGCAGTACTTC. The encoded protein is CASTGQTGGYEQYF.

V usage is TRBV7-2 and J usage is TRBJ2-3; 12 positions agree with TRBD2. With 3 bases clipped from V and 4 bases from J, the junction kept 2 bases outside the gene matches. The CDR3 sequence is 15 residues long. Germline CDR1 reads SGHTA; CDR2 reads FQGNSA. CDR3 sequence reads: CASSFTSGGPDTQYF. CDR3 bases: TGTGCCAGCAGCTTTACTAGCGGGGGGCCAGATACGCAGTATTTT.

The CDR3 coding sequence is TGCAGCGTTGATTCTGGGACAGTCAATGAAAAACTGTTTTTT. This translates into CSVDSGTVNEKLFF. The chain combines TRBV29-1 with TRBJ1-4, with TRBD1 matching 7 bases. Germline CDR1 is SQVTM and CDR2 is ANQGSEA. The CDR3 loop spans 14 amino acids. With 3 bases clipped from V and 5 bases from J, the junction kept 6 bases outside the gene matches.

This clonotype appeared a few times. V and J are TRBV6-9 and TRBJ1-4, with D perhaps matching TRBD1 (5 bases). There are 14 residues in the CDR3. Trimming removed 6 bases from V and 10 bases from J, with 18 bases in between. In germline, CDR1 is MNHGY, CDR2 SVAAGI. The CDR3 bases are TGTGCCAGCAGACACTTCCAGGGAAGAGGAAAACTGTTTTTT. Encoded protein: CASRHFQGRGKLFF.